The next 13 T cell receptor beta chains were all read from a single sample in a study of CD8 T cells in ankylosing spondylitis. TCRdb passed the 5' RACE reads through MiXCR, listing each CDR3 protein once. The data show around 300,000 distinct CDR3 sequences, roughly 14% seen once. The sequencing input was blood, either unsorted or a sorted T cell fraction (not recorded which). The source is a male donor with ankylosing spondylitis or in good health (not recorded which).

The gene calls are TRBV9 and TRBJ2-1, with TRBD1 matching 9 bases. The J segment lost 6 bases and the V segment lost 3 bases, leaving 10 bases of the junction unmatched. The V gene's germline CDR1 is SGDLS and CDR2 YYNGEE. This CDR3 comprises 16 residues. This CDR3 reads CASSAMGQGSTNEQFF. The CDR3 region has the DNA TGTGCCAGCAGCGCTATGGGACAGGGCTCTACCAATGAGCAGTTCTTC.

This clonotype was detected only a few times. This rearrangement joins TRBV20-1 to TRBJ2-7; TRBD2 matches 8 bases. CDR3 length: 13 amino acids. Trimming removed 3 bases from V and 4 bases from J; junction bases left unmatched: 5. In germline, CDR1 is DFQATT, CDR2 SNEGSKA (reference sequence). The CDR3 protein is CSARHEREYEQYF. CDR3 sequence (DNA): TGCAGTGCTAGGCATGAGCGGGAGTACGAGCAGTACTTC.

The rearrangement joins TRBV11-3 to TRBJ1-1; no definite D call. Deletions cut 5 bases from V and 0 bases from J, with 10 bases between. Germline V gene lookup returns CDR1 SGHNT and CDR2 YENEEA. The CDR3 runs 14 residues. The DNA of the CDR3 is TGTGCCAGCAGCCTAAACGATATGAACACTGAAGCTTTCTTT. It specifies CASSLNDMNTEAFF.

The chain joins TRBV4-1 to TRBJ2-5; TRBD1 matches at 9 bases. The germline gives CDR1 MGHRA, CDR2 YSYEKL. J lost 5 bases, V lost 3 bases, and 7 bases had no gene match. The CDR3 totals 15 residues. The CDR3: CASSHTGGAGETQYF. CDR3 nucleotide sequence: TGCGCCAGCAGCCATACAGGGGGCGCAGGGGAGACCCAGTACTTC.

The gene calls are TRBV5-1 and TRBJ2-5, with 7 positions matching TRBD2. This CDR3 region has 12 residues. Germline V lookup: CDR1 SGHRS, CDR2 YFSETQ. The V and J ends lost 7 bases and 2 bases, in that order; junction bases with no gene match: 2. CDR3 sequence: CASHGGQETQYF. For the CDR3, the DNA is TGCGCCAGCCACGGGGGGCAAGAGACCCAGTACTTC.

V gene TRBV20-1 combines with J gene TRBJ2-3, with TRBD2 matching 13 bases. Germline CDR1 reads DFQATT; CDR2 reads SNEGSKA (reference sequence). This CDR3 has 16 residues. The trim removed 1 base at V and 5 bases at J, leaving 6 bases unmatched. The CDR3 coding sequence is TGCAGTGCTAGAGGGACTAGCGGGAGAAGATTAGATACGCAGTATTTT. Its translation is CSARGTSGRRLDTQYF.

This clonotype showed up just a few times. The rearrangement links TRBV29-1 to TRBJ1-1; D not certain. The germline V and J ends were trimmed by 4 bases and 5 bases, with 11 bases remaining between them. The CDR3 loop spans 12 amino acids. Germline-derived CDR1 and CDR2 are SQVTM and ANQGSEA. This CDR3 reads CSVGQAGTEAFF. CDR3 DNA sequence: TGCAGCGTTGGTCAGGCGGGAACTGAAGCTTTCTTT.

This clonotype has more than one count but fewer than ten. V and J are TRBV20-1 and TRBJ2-3; 10 bases are shared with TRBD2. J was trimmed by 5 bases and V by 6 bases; bases with no gene match: 8. The CDR3 is made up of 14 amino acids. Germline V CDR1 and CDR2: DFQATT, SNEGSKA (reference sequence). As DNA, the CDR3 is TGCAGTGCCGGGGGGGTAGCGGGAGGAGATACGCAGTATTTT. It translates to CSAGGVAGGDTQYF.

This clonotype was seen a few times. This chain joins TRBV19 and TRBJ2-2; tentative D call: TRBD2 (6 bases). The CDR3 covers 14 residues. CDR1 and CDR2 from the germline V gene are LNHDA and SQIVND (reference sequence). Trimming removed 3 bases from V and 4 bases from J, with 9 bases in between. CDR3 amino acids: CASSITGVTGELFF. As DNA, the CDR3 is TGTGCCAGTAGTATTACGGGGGTCACCGGGGAGCTGTTTTTT.

Note on this clonotype: Its ends do not fully match the called genes, so a read error is possible. V usage is TRBV5-5 and J usage is TRBJ2-7; D may match TRBD1 or TRBD2 (5 bases each). CDR1 and CDR2 from the germline V gene are SGHKS and YYEKEE (reference sequence). This CDR3 has 13 residues. Written as DNA, the CDR3 is TGTGCCATCAGCTTGGGGGTCATCTACGAGCAGTACTTC. This encodes CAISLGVIYEQYF.

In DNA, the CDR3 is TGCGCCAGCAGCTTTCCCGGGACAGGGGACTTTTATGAAATGGATACGCAGTATTTT. Amino acid sequence: CASSFPGTGDFYEMDTQYF. The V call is TRBV5-1, the J call TRBJ2-3; TRBD1 aligns across 10 bases. Germline V gives CDR1 SGHRS, CDR2 YFSETQ. This CDR3 region has 19 residues. V lost 2 bases and J lost 6; bases outside the gene matches: 18.

The chain recombines TRBV24-1 with TRBJ2-7; weak D call: TRBD2 (5 bases). Germline CDR1 KGHDR, CDR2 SFDVKD. Trimming removed 3 bases from V and 2 bases from J, with 19 bases in between. The CDR3 covers 17 residues. CDR3 region: CATSDNPGTSKAYEQYF. Here the CDR3 DNA reads TGTGCCACCAGTGATAACCCGGGAACCTCGAAAGCCTACGAGCAGTACTTC.

This clonotype was counted between two and nine times. The chain joins TRBV12-3 or TRBV12-4 to TRBJ2-2; D not certain. The CDR3 sequence is 12 residues long. V was trimmed by 2 bases and J by 8 bases, leaving 6 bases between them. CDR3 DNA sequence: TGTGCCAGCAGTTTATGGCTTGGGGAGCTGTTTTTT. This codes for CASSLWLGELFF.